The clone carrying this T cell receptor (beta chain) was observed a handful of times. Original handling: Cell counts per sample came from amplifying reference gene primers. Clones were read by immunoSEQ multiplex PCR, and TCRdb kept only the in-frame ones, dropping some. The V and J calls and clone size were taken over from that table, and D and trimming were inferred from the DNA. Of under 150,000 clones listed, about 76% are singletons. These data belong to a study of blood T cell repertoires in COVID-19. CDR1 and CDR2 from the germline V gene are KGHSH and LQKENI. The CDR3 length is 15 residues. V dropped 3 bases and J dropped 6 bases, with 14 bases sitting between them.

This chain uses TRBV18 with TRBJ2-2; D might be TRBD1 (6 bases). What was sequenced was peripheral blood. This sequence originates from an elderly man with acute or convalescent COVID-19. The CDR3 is CASSPVDSTPGELFF. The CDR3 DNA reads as TGTGCCAGCTCACCCGTGGACAGCACTCCCGGGGAGCTGTTTTTT.